These 27 T cell receptor beta chains were all obtained from the same sample, sequenced in a study of CD8 T cells in Susac syndrome. RNA totalling roughly 0.45 to 1 ug underwent reverse transcription with random hexamers. TCRdb called the immunoSEQ multiplex PCR reads again in MiXCR, with one record for every CDR3 protein. The profile shows under 200,000 distinct CDR3 sequences, approximately 96% of them singletons. The sequencing sample was made of CD4+ T cells from PBMCs. These receptors were taken from a human donor with Susac syndrome.

The chain combines TRBV12-3 or TRBV12-4 with TRBJ2-5; 11 nucleotides align to TRBD2. This CDR3 region has 13 residues. The V segment lost 6 bases and the J segment 7 bases; nucleotides outside the gene matches: 4. This CDR3 is CASRTTSGGTQYF. The CDR3, as DNA: TGTGCCAGCAGGACTACTAGCGGGGGGACCCAGTACTTC.

The chain uses TRBV29-1 and TRBJ2-3, with 10 bases fitting TRBD2. This CDR3 has 15 amino acids. J gave up 4 bases and V 4 bases, and 8 bases lay outside the gene matches. Germline-derived CDR1 and CDR2 are SQVTM and ANQGSEA. CDR3 loop: CSVAIAGGVADTQYF. The CDR3 coding sequence is TGCAGCGTTGCTATAGCGGGGGGAGTTGCAGATACGCAGTATTTT.

The rearrangement links TRBV5-4 to TRBJ1-1; D may be TRBD1 (6 bases). Per germline, CDR1 SGHNT and CDR2 YYREEE (reference sequence). This CDR3 is 15 amino acids long. Trimming removed 5 bases from V and 0 bases from J, with 14 bases in between. CDR3: CASSLQGYLNTEAFF. Here the CDR3 DNA reads TGTGCCAGCAGTCTACAGGGTTACCTGAACACTGAAGCTTTCTTT. Complete variable domain (other parts from reference TRBV5-4 and TRBJ1-1): ETGVTQSPTHLIKTRGQQVTLRCSSQSGHNTVSWYQQALGQGPQFIFQYYREEENGRGNFPPRFSGLQFPNYSSELNVNALELDDSALYLCASSLQGYLNTEAFFGQGTRLTVV.

The chain recombines TRBV6-1 with TRBJ2-7; D might be TRBD2 (6 bases). The length of the CDR3 is 14 residues. Germline CDR1 and CDR2: MNHNS and SASEGT. Trimming took off 4 bases at V and 3 bases at J, with 13 bases between the two ends. CDR3 region: CASSVGDSLYEQYF. The CDR3 DNA reads as TGTGCCAGCAGTGTGGGGGACTCCCTCTACGAGCAGTACTTC.

This clonotype was found a few times. This chain joins TRBV19 and TRBJ2-5, with 9 bases fitting TRBD1. Trimming at V came to 4 bases and at J to 5 bases, leaving 2 bases not matched to a gene. Germline CDR1 and CDR2: LNHDA and SQIVND (reference sequence). This CDR3 is built from 13 residues. This CDR3 is CASSRDREETQYF. The DNA of the CDR3 is TGTGCCAGTAGTAGGGACAGGGAGGAGACCCAGTACTTC. The variable domain in full, completed from reference TRBV19 and TRBJ2-5, reads DGGITQSPKYLFRKEGQNVTLSCEQNLNHDAMYWYRQDPGQGLRLIYYSQIVNDFQKGDIAEGYSVSREKKESFPLTVTSAQKNPTAFYLCASSRDREETQYFGPGTRLLVL.

V is TRBV7-2 and J is TRBJ2-7, with 10 nucleotides matching TRBD2. J gave up 4 bases and V 7 bases, and 7 bases lay outside the gene matches. The germline CDR1 and CDR2 sequences are SGHTA and FQGNSA. The CDR3 is 14 amino acids. The CDR3 region has the DNA TGTGCCAGCACCCTTGGTAGCGGGGGGTACGAGCAGTACTTC. Its translation: CASTLGSGGYEQYF.

Here the CDR3 reads CASKIEGRTEAFF. CDR3 nucleotides: TGCGCCAGCAAAATTGAGGGGAGGACTGAAGCTTTCTTT. The chain joins TRBV5-1 to TRBJ1-1; D possibly corresponds to TRBD1 (5 bases). Germline lookup yields CDR1 SGHRS and CDR2 YFSETQ. This CDR3 is built from 13 residues. Trimming stripped 6 bases from V and 5 bases from J, with 14 bases between.

The CDR3 bases are TGTGCCAGCAGCCAAGCCAGGAACACTGAAGCTTTCTTT. Its protein is CASSQARNTEAFF. The chain is built from TRBV3-1 and TRBJ1-1, with D uncertain. Germline V CDR1 and CDR2: LGHDT, YNNKEL (reference sequence). CDR3 length equals 13 residues. V lost 1 base and J 1 base, leaving 4 bases between the germline ends.

The chain uses TRBV10-3 and TRBJ2-1; 8 bases are shared with TRBD2. J gave up 7 bases and V 11 bases, and 13 bases lay outside the gene matches. Germline V gives CDR1 ENHRY, CDR2 SYGVKD. The length of the CDR3 is 14 residues. DNA of the CDR3: TGTGCCTCTGCGCCGGGACTAGGCAATAATGAGCAGTTCTTC. Its protein is CASAPGLGNNEQFF.

The rearrangement uses TRBV7-3 and TRBJ2-7; no definite D call. Germline CDR1 reads SGHTA; CDR2 reads FQGTGA. V gave up 5 bases and J gave up 0 bases, with 11 bases separating them. The CDR3 runs to 14 residues. The CDR3 sequence: CASSPSPNSYEQYF. As DNA, the CDR3 is TGTGCCAGCAGCCCGTCCCCGAACTCCTACGAGCAGTACTTC.

The gene calls are TRBV30 and TRBJ2-5; 11 bases map to TRBD2. The germline gives CDR1 GTSNPN, CDR2 SVGIG (reference sequence). The CDR3 has 14 residues. The J segment lost 0 bases and the V segment lost 6 bases, leaving 3 bases of the junction unmatched. CDR3 amino acids: CACTSGGDQETQYF. CDR3 sequence (DNA): TGTGCCTGTACTAGCGGGGGAGACCAAGAGACCCAGTACTTC.

The chain combines TRBV28 with TRBJ1-5; D uncertain. Trimming removed 2 bases from V and 6 bases from J, with 11 bases in between. The CDR3 covers 14 residues. The germline V gene has CDR1 MDHEN and CDR2 SYDVKM. The CDR3 reads CASSLTWKGQPQHF. The CDR3 DNA follows: TGTGCCAGCAGTTTAACCTGGAAGGGTCAGCCCCAGCATTTT.

The chain is built from TRBV20-1 and TRBJ2-1; 15 bases fit TRBD2. V shed 6 bases and J 10 bases; nucleotides not matched to a gene: 10. The CDR3 extends over 15 amino acids. Germline V CDR1 and CDR2: DFQATT, SNEGSKA (reference sequence). CDR3 residues: CSAGGLAGGPWEQFF. For the CDR3, the DNA is TGCAGTGCCGGAGGACTAGCGGGGGGGCCATGGGAGCAGTTCTTC.

The rearrangement joins TRBV6-5 to TRBJ2-7; possible D gene TRBD2, 5 bases. CDR1 is MNHEY, CDR2 SVGAGI, per germline. V was shortened by 3 bases and J by 4 bases, with 19 bases between the two germline ends. This CDR3 has 16 residues. This chain's CDR3 is CASSYVVTDRLYEQYF. The CDR3 region has the DNA TGTGCCAGCAGTTATGTTGTCACGGACCGACTATACGAGCAGTACTTC.

V usage is TRBV7-2 and J usage is TRBJ1-4; D is unclear. V shed 8 bases and J shed 1 base, with 14 bases lying between them. CDR1 is SGHTA and CDR2 is FQGNSA in the germline V gene. This CDR3 comprises 15 residues. The CDR3 bases are TGTGCCAGCCGGCCGAGAACCGGAACTAATGAAAAACTGTTTTTT. Protein product: CASRPRTGTNEKLFF.

This clonotype has only one observation. The chain employs TRBV10-3 and TRBJ2-7, with D uncertain. The V end was cut by 6 bases, the J end by 2 bases, with 11 bases between. Per germline, CDR1 ENHRY and CDR2 SYGVKD. CDR3 length: 13 amino acids. CDR3 sequence: CAISLEEAYEQYF. The CDR3 DNA reads as TGTGCCATCAGCCTGGAAGAGGCCTACGAGCAGTACTTC.

This chain connects TRBV2 to TRBJ1-6; D ambiguous. From germline, CDR1 is SNHLY and CDR2 FYNNEI. The CDR3 is 13 residues long. V lost 3 bases and J lost 7, with 7 bases in between. This CDR3 is CASSDMRNSPLHF. The CDR3 DNA is TGTGCCAGCAGTGATATGAGGAATTCACCCCTCCACTTT. Supplemented by reference TRBV2 and TRBJ1-6, the full variable domain reads EPEVTQTPSHQVTQMGQEVILRCVPISNHLYFYWYRQILGQKVEFLVSFYNNEISEKSEIFDDQFSVERPDGSNFTLKIRSTKLEDSAMYFCASSDMRNSPLHFGNGTRLTVT.

This clonotype was found once. The V and J genes are TRBV5-1 and TRBJ2-3, with D perhaps TRBD1 or TRBD2 (6 bases each). The germline V and J ends were trimmed by 5 bases and 4 bases, with 14 bases remaining between them. The CDR3 length is 14 residues. CDR1 and CDR2 (germline): SGHRS, YFSETQ. The CDR3 DNA reads TGCGCCAGCAGAAAGACAGGAGGGGCAGATACGCAGTATTTT. It translates to CASRKTGGADTQYF.

The chain couples TRBV20-1 to TRBJ2-4; 13 positions match TRBD2. The V and J ends lost 6 bases and 8 bases, in that order; junction bases with no gene match: 19. Germline assignment: CDR1 DFQATT and CDR2 SNEGSKA (reference sequence). The CDR3 spans 18 residues. The chain's CDR3 is CSAPTRQGLAGTMDIQYF. The DNA of the CDR3 is TGCAGTGCGCCAACGCGGCAGGGACTAGCGGGAACGATGGACATTCAGTACTTC.

This clonotype was seen more than once but under ten times. The chain couples TRBV12-3 or TRBV12-4 to TRBJ2-3, with D unclear. The CDR3 totals 11 residues. Trimming removed 5 bases at V and 5 bases at J, with 5 bases between. CDR3 sequence (DNA): TGTGCCAGCAGTCCGCGAGATACGCAGTATTTT. Encoded protein: CASSPRDTQYF.

The genes are TRBV28 and TRBJ1-2, with D hard to call. Trimming removed 8 bases at V and 0 bases at J, with 7 bases between. The CDR3 totals 12 residues. CDR1 is MDHEN, CDR2 SYDVKM, per germline. The CDR3 sequence is CASGATNYGYTF. The CDR3 nucleotides read TGTGCCAGCGGCGCAACTAACTATGGCTACACCTTC.

The chain joins TRBV30 to TRBJ2-5, with 7 positions matching TRBD2. Germline trimming cut 2 bases from V and 9 bases from J; bases unmatched to any gene: 12. Per germline, CDR1 GTSNPN and CDR2 SVGIG (reference sequence). This CDR3 region has 14 residues. CDR3 region: CAWSPGGTKVSQYF. The CDR3 DNA follows: TGTGCCTGGAGTCCGGGGGGAACTAAGGTGTCCCAGTACTTC.

The gene calls are TRBV7-2 and TRBJ1-6, with D hard to call. CDR3 size: 13 residues. Per germline, CDR1 SGHTA and CDR2 FQGNSA. Trimming took 0 bases from V and 6 from J, leaving 3 bases between them. In nucleotides, the CDR3 is TGTGCCAGCAGCTTAGCTTCTAATTCACCCCTCCACTTT. Its protein product is CASSLASNSPLHF.

The rearrangement joins TRBV4-1 to TRBJ2-5; D is possibly TRBD2 (6 bases). V was pared by 3 bases and J by 5 bases, with 10 bases between. The CDR3 contains 13 residues. Germline V gives CDR1 MGHRA, CDR2 YSYEKL. This CDR3 is CASSQTSGETQYF. The CDR3 DNA follows: TGCGCCAGCAGCCAGACTAGTGGGGAGACCCAGTACTTC.

This clonotype was counted only a few times. This chain uses TRBV24-1 with TRBJ2-3; either TRBD1 or TRBD2 may supply D (5 bases each). V lost 2 bases and J lost 2, with 7 bases in between. The CDR3 has 14 residues. In germline, CDR1 is KGHDR, CDR2 SFDVKD. CDR3 in DNA: TGTGCCACCAGTGATTGGGGGTCCACAGATACGCAGTATTTT. Its protein product is CATSDWGSTDTQYF.

The chain carries TRBV7-3 and TRBJ2-1; 8 nucleotides agree with TRBD1. Germline V gene data show CDR1 as SGHTA and CDR2 as FQGTGA. After removal of 4 bases from V and 3 bases from J, the junction contained 5 bases not matched to a gene. This CDR3 spans 15 amino acids. CDR3 in amino acids: CASSSQGAGYNEQFF. The DNA for the CDR3 is TGTGCCAGCAGCTCCCAGGGGGCGGGCTACAATGAGCAGTTCTTC.

Only one count was recorded for this clonotype. This sequence joins TRBV29-1 and TRBJ1-2; TRBD1 agrees at 8 bases. Trimming removed 6 bases from V and 4 bases from J; junction bases left unmatched: 4. CDR1 and CDR2 from the germline V gene are SQVTM and ANQGSEA. This CDR3 contains 12 residues. CDR3 protein: CSVADRGYGYTF. The CDR3 bases are TGCAGCGTCGCCGACAGGGGCTATGGCTACACCTTC.